These 16 T cell receptor beta chains came from one sample sequenced in a study of T cell responses to AZD1222 COVID-19 vaccine (dated by TCRdb to 2020 to 2022). The intended sense of this specimen's time point label: about 28 days (+/-7) after the second vaccine dose. The library was obtained by the immunoSEQ multiplex PCR assay. The clones in this table, taken by TCRdb from immuneACCESS, are in-frame only. Not every clone is retained; where verified, under half of the shortfall comes from an unresolved V gene, and the cause of the rest is unknown. The sample yields around 44,000 clones; roughly 85% were counted once. The ten largest clones represent 6.5% to 8.5% of the sample. The sample in question was peripheral blood, obtained 28 days after the second AZD1222 dose. The receptor set was obtained from an adult who received the AZD1222 COVID-19 vaccine.

The chain has TRBV4-1 and TRBJ2-3; 9 bases fit TRBD2. Germline trimming cut 3 bases from V and 3 bases from J; bases unmatched to any gene: 10. This CDR3 region has 17 residues. In germline, CDR1 is MGHRA, CDR2 YSYEKL. This chain's CDR3 is CASSQTGASGATDTQYF. In nucleotides, the CDR3 is TGCGCCAGCAGCCAGACCGGCGCTAGCGGGGCGACAGATACGCAGTATTTT.

This rearrangement joins TRBV28 to TRBJ1-1; the D is unclear. This CDR3 region has 16 residues. V was pared by 5 bases and J by 1 base, with 17 bases between. CDR1 and CDR2 from the germline V gene are MDHEN and SYDVKM. In nucleotides, the CDR3 is TGTGCCAGCAGTCCCCATGGGTTGGTTTCGAACACTGAAGCTTTCTTT. This sequence encodes CASSPHGLVSNTEAFF.

This clone was seen a single time. The chain combines TRBV28 with TRBJ2-2; 13 bases map to TRBD2. CDR3 length: 16 residues. Germline-derived CDR1 and CDR2 are MDHEN and SYDVKM. After removal of 7 bases from V and 5 bases from J, the junction contained 7 bases not matched to a gene. The CDR3 is CASTRPTSGRTGELFF. DNA for the CDR3: TGTGCCAGCACCAGACCGACTAGCGGGAGGACCGGGGAGCTGTTTTTT.

The DNA of the CDR3 is TGTGCCAGCAGCCCCAGGGAGGGGAACTATGGCTACACCTTC. Translation gives CASSPREGNYGYTF. J is TRBJ1-2 and V is TRBV3-1 (or the pseudogene TRBV3-2); possible D gene TRBD1, 5 bases. CDR1 is LGHDT and CDR2 is YNNKEL in the germline V gene (reference sequence). The CDR3 runs 14 residues. Between the trimmed V and J ends, which lost 4 bases and 2 bases, there was a span of 11 bases.

The chain recombines TRBV6-2 or TRBV6-3 with TRBJ2-2; 7 bases map to TRBD2. Germline lookup yields CDR1 MNHEY and CDR2 SVGEGT. This CDR3 comprises 14 residues. V shed 3 bases and J 5 bases; nucleotides not matched to a gene: 3. The CDR3 nucleotides are TGTGCCAGCAGTTATCGGGAGGATACCGGGGAGCTGTTTTTT. Encoded protein: CASSYREDTGELFF.

This chain links TRBV25-1 with TRBJ2-1, with D unclear. The CDR3 is 15 residues long. Germline CDR1 MGHDK, CDR2 SYGVNS. Trimming shortened V by 4 bases and J by 0 bases, and 10 bases separated the two germline ends. For the CDR3, the DNA is TGTGCCAGCAGTGGGGCCGTGAGCTCCTACAATGAGCAGTTCTTC. Translation gives CASSGAVSSYNEQFF.

V usage is TRBV9 and J usage is TRBJ2-2; 9 nucleotides line up with TRBD2. In germline, CDR1 is SGDLS, CDR2 YYNGEE. V dropped 4 bases and J dropped 6; count of bases not matched to a gene: 16. The CDR3 has 18 amino acids. CDR3 in amino acids: CASSTSGAGGPLAGELFF. CDR3 DNA: TGTGCCAGCAGCACTAGTGGGGCGGGAGGGCCTTTGGCCGGGGAGCTGTTTTTT.

This clone was counted only a few times. V usage is TRBV24-1 and J usage is TRBJ2-1, with D possibly matching TRBD2 (6 bases). Deletions cut 4 bases from V and 4 bases from J, with 10 bases between. Germline V gene lookup returns CDR1 KGHDR and CDR2 SFDVKD. The CDR3 has 14 residues. CDR3 residues: CATSDPGTYNEQFF. CDR3 DNA sequence: TGTGCCACCAGTGACCCCGGGACTTACAATGAGCAGTTCTTC.

The J gene is TRBJ2-5, the V gene TRBV5-8; 9 nucleotides match TRBD1. The junction had 8 bases not matched to a gene; V was cut back by 0 bases and J by 5 bases. The CDR3 runs to 16 residues. In germline, CDR1 is SGHTS, CDR2 YDEGEE. CDR3 sequence reads: CASSLEQGAPGETQYF. In DNA, the CDR3 is TGTGCCAGCAGCTTGGAACAGGGGGCTCCGGGGGAGACCCAGTACTTC.

The V and J genes are TRBV11-2 and TRBJ2-7; D is ambiguous. CDR3 size: 15 residues. Germline V gives CDR1 SGHAT, CDR2 FQNNGV. V was pared by 1 base and J by 0 bases, with 10 bases between. The CDR3 DNA sequence: TGTGCCAGCAGCTTAGCGGGCGGTAGCTCCTACGAGCAGTACTTC. Translating gives CASSLAGGSSYEQYF. The variable domain in full, with the rest retrieved from reference TRBV11-2 and TRBJ2-7, is EAGVAQSPRYKIIEKRQSVAFWCNPISGHATLYWYQQILGQGPKLLIQFQNNGVVDDSQLPKDRFSAERLKGVDSTLKIQPAKLEDSAVYLCASSLAGGSSYEQYFGPGTRLTVT.

The chain recombines TRBV13 with TRBJ1-2; the D gene is possibly TRBD1 (5 bases). In germline, CDR1 is PRHDT, CDR2 FYEKMQ (reference sequence). CDR3 length equals 14 residues. The V end was cut by 5 bases, the J end by 2 bases, with 12 bases between. The CDR3 loop is CASSGRDGNYGYTF. CDR3 coding DNA: TGTGCCAGCAGCGGACGGGACGGGAACTATGGCTACACCTTC. Looking up the rest from reference TRBV13 and TRBJ1-2 gives the full variable domain: AAGVIQSPRHLIKEKRETATLKCYPIPRHDTVYWYQQGPGQDPQFLISFYEKMQSDKGSIPDRFSAQQFSDYHSELNMSSLELGDSALYFCASSGRDGNYGYTFGSGTRLTVV.

The V gene is TRBV19, the J gene TRBJ2-3, with a possible D match to TRBD2 (6 bases). Germline V gives CDR1 LNHDA, CDR2 SQIVND (reference sequence). Trimming shortened V by 6 bases and J by 2 bases, and 15 bases separated the two germline ends. The CDR3 loop spans 15 amino acids. CDR3 in amino acids: CASSGTPDPTDTQYF. The CDR3 bases are TGTGCCAGTAGCGGGACTCCTGACCCCACAGATACGCAGTATTTT.

V gene TRBV6-4 combines with J gene TRBJ2-2, with 9 bases that match TRBD1. CDR1 and CDR2 (germline): MRHNA, SNTAGT. The CDR3 extends over 14 amino acids. Germline trimming cut 4 bases from V and 3 bases from J; bases unmatched to any gene: 0. The CDR3 is CASSGTGDTGELFF. CDR3 sequence (DNA): TGTGCCAGCAGTGGGACAGGGGACACCGGGGAGCTGTTTTTT.

The CDR3 protein is CAAHSGAGVSTDTQYF. CDR3 DNA sequence: TGTGCCGCTCACTCGGGGGCGGGAGTGAGCACAGATACGCAGTATTTT. The chain links TRBV5-6 to TRBJ2-3, with D possibly being TRBD2 (7 bases). This CDR3 spans 16 amino acids. CDR1 is SGHDT and CDR2 is YYEEEE in the germline V gene. V dropped 10 bases and J dropped 0 bases, with 21 bases sitting between them.

The chain couples TRBV29-1 to TRBJ2-7, with 8 bases that match TRBD2. This CDR3 is 15 amino acids long. Germline-derived CDR1 and CDR2 are SQVTM and ANQGSEA. With 0 bases clipped from V and 0 bases from J, the junction kept 4 bases outside the gene matches. CDR3 nucleotides: TGCAGCGTTGAAGATTGGGGACTAGGCTCCTACGAGCAGTACTTC. Translated, it gives CSVEDWGLGSYEQYF.

V usage is TRBV6-1 and J usage is TRBJ1-2, with D maybe TRBD1 (5 bases). Per germline, CDR1 MNHNS and CDR2 SASEGT. The length of the CDR3 is 16 residues. The ends were cut back, 3 bases at V and 4 bases at J, with 18 bases in the middle. The chain's CDR3 is CASSDATTASAYGYTF. CDR3 DNA sequence: TGTGCCAGCAGTGACGCCACGACAGCGAGCGCCTATGGCTACACCTTC.